What follows describes a single T cell receptor beta chain. The sample is drawn from a study of cytomegalovirus exposure and HLA in healthy donors. From germline, CDR1 is SGDLS and CDR2 YYNGEE. V gave up 0 bases and J gave up 0 bases, with 9 bases separating them. The CDR3 loop spans 16 amino acids. The PCR had 60 Vbeta and 13 Jbeta primers. The assay was immunoSEQ multiplex PCR, and TCRdb's table has in-frame clones only and misses some. This table has over 60,000 clones, 75% appearing once. V gene TRBV9 combines with J gene TRBJ2-2; a possible D gene is TRBD1 (6 bases). The receptor was derived from a man between 65 and 85 years old in good health and CMV-seronegative. Sequences were obtained from PBMCs. In DNA, the CDR3 is TGTGCCAGCAGCGTAGTTGCAGGGGCGAACACCGGGGAGCTGTTTTTT. Residues: CASSVVAGANTGELFF. Variable domain in full (rest from reference TRBV9 and TRBJ2-2): DSGVTQTPKHLITATGQRVTLRCSPRSGDLSVYWYQQSLDQGLQFLIQYYNGEERAKGNILERFSAQQFPDLHSELNLSSLELGDSALYFCASSVVAGANTGELFFGEGSRLTVL.